The next 9 T cell receptor beta chains were all read from a single sample in a study of blood T cell repertoires in COVID-19. Some clones are missing from TCRdb's copy, which holds only in-frame ones; the method was immunoSEQ multiplex PCR. This table holds some 120,000 clones, roughly 85% found once. The sample consisted of peripheral blood. These TCRs come from a man aged 35-49 years with acute or convalescent COVID-19.

This clone was seen a handful of times. The V call is TRBV11-3, the J call TRBJ2-1; D might be TRBD2 (5 bases). Trimming took 2 bases from V and 8 from J, leaving 7 bases between them. CDR1 is SGHNT and CDR2 is YENEEA in the germline V gene. The CDR3 runs to 12 residues. The CDR3 loop reads CASSLIGDEQFF. The CDR3 nucleotides are TGTGCCAGCAGCTTAATCGGGGATGAGCAGTTCTTC.

This chain connects TRBV7-3 to TRBJ2-3, with D unclear. Trimming stripped 4 bases from V and 2 bases from J, with 4 bases between. The CDR3 extends over 12 amino acids. Germline V lookup: CDR1 SGHTA, CDR2 FQGTGA. The CDR3 protein is CASSSNTDTQYF. As DNA, the CDR3 is TGTGCCAGCAGCTCCAACACAGATACGCAGTATTTT.

The chain carries TRBV11-2 and TRBJ1-2; 8 bases align to TRBD1. This CDR3 contains 14 residues. Germline V CDR1 and CDR2: SGHAT, FQNNGV. V was pared by 7 bases and J by 4 bases, with 8 bases of the junction left unmatched. Written as DNA, the CDR3 is TGTGCCAGCACCATTACACAGGGGGGCTATGGCTACACCTTC. Its protein is CASTITQGGYGYTF.

This rearrangement joins TRBV11-3 to TRBJ2-3; a possible D gene is TRBD2 (6 bases). The CDR3 covers 15 residues. V was clipped by 1 base and J by 1 base, with 9 bases between them. Germline V gene lookup returns CDR1 SGHNT and CDR2 YENEEA. CDR3 in amino acids: CASSLGRGGTDTQYF. The CDR3 DNA reads TGTGCCAGCAGCTTAGGGCGGGGAGGCACAGATACGCAGTATTTT.

CDR3 nucleotide sequence: TGTGCCAGCAGCTTTCGCAGGGGCTATGGCTACACCTTC. As protein: CASSFRRGYGYTF. V and J are TRBV11-2 and TRBJ1-2; perhaps TRBD1 as D (6 bases). The CDR3 contains 13 residues. CDR1 SGHAT and CDR2 FQNNGV come from the germline V gene. Trimming took 3 bases from V and 4 from J, leaving 9 bases between them.

Comments on this clone: One junction end disagrees with the germline gene, perhaps due to a read error. The chain joins TRBV7-9 to TRBJ2-1; 7 positions agree with TRBD1. Germline CDR1 reads SEHNR; CDR2 reads FQNEAQ (reference sequence). The CDR3 runs to 13 residues. CDR3 sequence (DNA): TGTGCCAGCACCCCTCCCACGGGACAGTGGTGTATCTTC. Its translation is CASTPPTGQWCIF.

The chain joins TRBV4-1 to TRBJ2-7; 8 nucleotides agree with TRBD2. This CDR3 spans 15 amino acids. Trimming cost V 3 bases and J 0 bases; bases outside gene matches: 4. The germline gives CDR1 MGHRA, CDR2 YSYEKL. CDR3 bases: TGCGCCAGCAGCCAGGGCGGGGGGAGCTCCTACGAGCAGTACTTC. This gives the protein CASSQGGGSSYEQYF.

The J gene is TRBJ2-1, the V gene TRBV7-3; maybe TRBD1 (5 bases). The CDR3 covers 15 residues. From germline, CDR1 is SGHTA and CDR2 FQGTGA. Trimming took 2 bases from V and 3 from J, leaving 11 bases between them. The CDR3 region is CASSLQGTLYNEQFF. CDR3 nucleotides: TGTGCCAGCAGCTTACAGGGTACCCTCTACAATGAGCAGTTCTTC.

This rearrangement joins TRBV11-1 to TRBJ2-3; perhaps TRBD1 as D (5 bases). There are 13 residues in the CDR3. The V and J ends lost 3 bases and 4 bases respectively, with 8 bases between them. Germline CDR1 SGHAT, CDR2 FQDESV (reference sequence). The CDR3 loop reads CASSFDRADTQYF. The CDR3 DNA follows: TGTGCCAGCAGCTTTGACAGAGCAGATACGCAGTATTTT.